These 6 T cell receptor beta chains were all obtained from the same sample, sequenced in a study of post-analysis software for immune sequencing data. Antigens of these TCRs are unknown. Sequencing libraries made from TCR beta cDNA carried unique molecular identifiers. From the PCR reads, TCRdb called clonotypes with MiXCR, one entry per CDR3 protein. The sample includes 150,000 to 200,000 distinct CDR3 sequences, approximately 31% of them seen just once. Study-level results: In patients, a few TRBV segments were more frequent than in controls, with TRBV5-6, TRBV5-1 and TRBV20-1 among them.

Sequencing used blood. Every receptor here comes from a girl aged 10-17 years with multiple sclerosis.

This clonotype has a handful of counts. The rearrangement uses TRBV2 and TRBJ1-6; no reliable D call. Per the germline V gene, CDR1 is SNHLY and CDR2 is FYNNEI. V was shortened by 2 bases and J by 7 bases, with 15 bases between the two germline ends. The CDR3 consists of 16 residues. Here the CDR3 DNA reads TGTGCCAGCAGTGAATCGGTGAACCTCGGCAATTCACCCCTCCACTTT. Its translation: CASSESVNLGNSPLHF. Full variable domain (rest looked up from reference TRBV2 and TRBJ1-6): EPEVTQTPSHQVTQMGQEVILRCVPISNHLYFYWYRQILGQKVEFLVSFYNNEISEKSEIFDDQFSVERPDGSNFTLKIRSTKLEDSAMYFCASSESVNLGNSPLHFGNGTRLTVT.

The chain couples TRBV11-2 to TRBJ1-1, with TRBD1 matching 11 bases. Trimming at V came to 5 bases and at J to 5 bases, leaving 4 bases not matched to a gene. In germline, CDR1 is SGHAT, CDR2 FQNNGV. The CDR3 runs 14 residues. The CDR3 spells CASSRTGGLTEAFF. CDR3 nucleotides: TGTGCCAGCAGCCGGACAGGGGGCTTGACTGAAGCTTTCTTT.

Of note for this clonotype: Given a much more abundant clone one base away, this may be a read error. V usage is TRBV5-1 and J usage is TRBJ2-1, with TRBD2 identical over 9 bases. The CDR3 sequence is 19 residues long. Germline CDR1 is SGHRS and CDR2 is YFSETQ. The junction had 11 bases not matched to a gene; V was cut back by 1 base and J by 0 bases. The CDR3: CASSLRISGRLSSYNEQFF. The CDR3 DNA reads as TGCGCCAGCAGCTTGAGGATTAGCGGGAGACTGAGCTCCTACAATGAGCAGTTCTTC.

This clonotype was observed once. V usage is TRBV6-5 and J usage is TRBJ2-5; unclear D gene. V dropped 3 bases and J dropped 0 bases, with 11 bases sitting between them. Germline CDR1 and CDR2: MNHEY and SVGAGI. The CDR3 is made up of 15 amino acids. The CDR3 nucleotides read TGTGCCAGCAGTTATTCTGTGCGGAACCAAGAGACCCAGTACTTC. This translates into CASSYSVRNQETQYF.

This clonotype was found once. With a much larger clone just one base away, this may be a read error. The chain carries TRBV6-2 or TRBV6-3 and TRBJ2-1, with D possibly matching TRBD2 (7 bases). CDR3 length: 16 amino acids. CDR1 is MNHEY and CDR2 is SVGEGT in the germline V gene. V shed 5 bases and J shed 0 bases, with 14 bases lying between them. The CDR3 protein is CASSQGTTLSYNEQFF. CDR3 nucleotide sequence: TGTGCCAGCAGTCAGGGGACTACCCTCTCCTACAATGAGCAGTTCTTC.

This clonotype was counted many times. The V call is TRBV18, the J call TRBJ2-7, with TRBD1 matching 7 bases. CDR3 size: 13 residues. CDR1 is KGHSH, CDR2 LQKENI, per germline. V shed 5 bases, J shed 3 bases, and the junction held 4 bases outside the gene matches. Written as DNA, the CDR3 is TGTGCCAGCTCATGGGGACAGAACTACGAGCAGTACTTC. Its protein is CASSWGQNYEQYF.